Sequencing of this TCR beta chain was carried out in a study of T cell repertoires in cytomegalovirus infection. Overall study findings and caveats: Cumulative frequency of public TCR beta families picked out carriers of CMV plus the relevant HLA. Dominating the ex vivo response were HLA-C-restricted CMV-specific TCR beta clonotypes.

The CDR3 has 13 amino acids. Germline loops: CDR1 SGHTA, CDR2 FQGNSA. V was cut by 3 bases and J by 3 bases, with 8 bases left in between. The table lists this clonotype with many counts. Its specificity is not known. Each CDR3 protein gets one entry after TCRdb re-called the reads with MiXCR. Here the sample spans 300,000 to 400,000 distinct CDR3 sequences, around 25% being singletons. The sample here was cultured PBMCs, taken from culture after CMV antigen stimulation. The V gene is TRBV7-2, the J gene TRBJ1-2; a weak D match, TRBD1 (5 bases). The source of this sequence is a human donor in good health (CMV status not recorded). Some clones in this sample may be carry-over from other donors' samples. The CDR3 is CASSFGGYYGYTF. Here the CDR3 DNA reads TGTGCCAGCAGCTTTGGGGGATACTATGGCTACACCTTC.